This entry lists 17 T cell receptor beta chains sequenced from one sample in a study of type 1 and type 2 diabetes patients. Amplification started from genomic DNA. A primer set of 30 forward and 13 reverse primers amplified the CDR3. TCRdb re-called the multiplex PCR reads through MiXCR, storing one row per CDR3 protein. The sample has more than 250,000 distinct CDR3 sequences; around 50% are singletons. Material for sequencing was peripheral blood mononuclear cells (PBMCs). The receptors derive from a man between 18 and 35 years old with type 2 diabetes.

The V call is TRBV10-3, the J call TRBJ1-2; D gene uncertain. The length of the CDR3 is 14 residues. The germline CDR1 and CDR2 sequences are ENHRY and SYGVKD. V lost 0 bases and J lost 0, with 5 bases in between. CDR3 in DNA: TGTGCCATCAGTGAGTCGGGGTCTAACTATGGCTACACCTTC. Its protein product is CAISESGSNYGYTF.

As regards this clonotype: A read error may explain this, as a much larger clone is one base away. The chain joins TRBV2 to TRBJ1-1; 7 nucleotides line up with TRBD1. In germline, CDR1 is SNHLY, CDR2 FYNNEI. The CDR3 loop spans 16 amino acids. V lost 5 bases and J lost 3; bases outside the gene matches: 12. The DNA of the CDR3 is TGTGCCAGCAGTCATTTAACGACAGGGTTGGACACTGAAGCTTTCTTT. Translated: CASSHLTTGLDTEAFF.

The CDR3 nucleotides are TGTGCCAGCAGCTTAAAAGGGGGCGCGGGTGAAGCTTTCTTT. Its protein product is CASSLKGGAGEAFF. J is TRBJ1-1 and V is TRBV7-3; 7 bases align to TRBD1. CDR1 SGHTA and CDR2 FQGTGA come from the germline V gene. V lost 1 base and J lost 7; bases outside the gene matches: 6. The CDR3 has 14 amino acids.

This chain connects TRBV11-2 to TRBJ2-7; the D is unclear. The ends were cut back, 3 bases at V and 0 bases at J, with 12 bases in the middle. The CDR3 covers 15 residues. Germline-derived CDR1 and CDR2 are SGHAT and FQNNGV. The CDR3 here is CASSFGLSSSYEQYF. CDR3 coding DNA: TGTGCCAGCAGCTTTGGCCTCTCGAGCTCCTACGAGCAGTACTTC.

The sample holds a few counts of this clonotype. This chain joins TRBV7-3 and TRBJ2-3; D ambiguous. From germline, CDR1 is SGHTA and CDR2 FQGTGA. The germline V and J ends were trimmed by 2 bases and 5 bases, with 8 bases remaining between them. The CDR3 runs 13 residues. The CDR3 nucleotides read TGTGCCAGCAGCTTAGGTGACGAAGATACGCAGTATTTT. Its translation: CASSLGDEDTQYF. Full variable domain (rest looked up from reference TRBV7-3 and TRBJ2-3): GAGVSQTPSNKVTEKGKYVELRCDPISGHTALYWYRQSLGQGPEFLIYFQGTGAADDSGLPNDRFFAVRPEGSVSTLKIQRTERGDSAVYLCASSLGDEDTQYFGPGTRLTVL.

The rearrangement links TRBV30 to TRBJ2-7; D unclear. CDR1 is GTSNPN and CDR2 is SVGIG in the germline V gene (reference sequence). Trimming left V 0 bases short and J 3 bases short, with 9 bases between. CDR3 length: 13 amino acids. CDR3 DNA: TGTGCCTGGAGTGTAGACACTAACTACGAGCAGTACTTC. This gives the protein CAWSVDTNYEQYF.

This clonotype has just a few counts. The chain joins TRBV7-2 to TRBJ2-7; TRBD2 is a possible D gene (6 bases). V was shortened by 3 bases and J by 2 bases, with 8 bases between the two germline ends. Germline loops: CDR1 SGHTA, CDR2 FQGNSA. This CDR3 spans 13 amino acids. Here the CDR3 DNA reads TGTGCCAGCAGCTTCGGGGGAACCTACGAGCAGTACTTC. Its translation is CASSFGGTYEQYF.

About this clonotype itself: Since the CDR3 does not end with the conserved phenylalanine or tryptophan, this likely comes from a read error. J is TRBJ2-3 and V is TRBV30; no clear D gene. In germline, CDR1 is GTSNPN, CDR2 SVGIG (reference sequence). CDR3 length equals 15 residues. The V end lost 0 bases, the J end lost 2 bases, and 12 bases lay between the germline ends. Written as DNA, the CDR3 is TGTGCCTGGAGTGTACCTAGTCCTACCACAGATACGCAGTATCTT. It is translated as CAWSVPSPTTDTQYL.

In regard to this clonotype: A much larger clone differs from this one at a single base, so this may be a read error. This sequence joins TRBV30 and TRBJ1-1; no definite D call. Deletions cut 4 bases from V and 5 bases from J, with 5 bases between. Germline V CDR1 and CDR2: GTSNPN, SVGIG (reference sequence). The length of the CDR3 is 10 residues. The CDR3, as DNA: TGTGCCTGGACAGAGACTGAAGCTTTCTTT. Translated, it gives CAWTETEAFF.

A few counts support this clonotype. The chain carries TRBV6-5 and TRBJ2-5; tentatively, D is TRBD2 (5 bases). Germline lookup yields CDR1 MNHEY and CDR2 SVGAGI. The V gene lost 5 bases and the J gene lost 3 bases, with 16 bases spanning the gap. The CDR3 is made up of 15 amino acids. The CDR3 reads CASSPTGVPKETQYF. The CDR3 region has the DNA TGTGCCAGCAGTCCCACCGGGGTACCAAAAGAGACCCAGTACTTC.

A few counts support this clonotype. This chain uses TRBV4-1 with TRBJ2-7; D could derive from TRBD1 or TRBD2 (5 bases each). Germline V gene lookup returns CDR1 MGHRA and CDR2 YSYEKL. The CDR3 runs to 12 residues. V was trimmed by 0 bases and J by 7 bases, leaving 7 bases between them. The CDR3 bases are TGCGCCAGCAGCCAAGATTGGGGGGAGCAGTACTTC. It codes for CASSQDWGEQYF.

About this clonotype: Since no conserved phenylalanine or tryptophan closes the CDR3, a read error is the likely cause. The chain joins TRBV7-3 to TRBJ2-7; D is unresolved. V was clipped by 1 base and J by 2 bases, with 6 bases between them. This CDR3 has 13 amino acids. The germline CDR1 and CDR2 sequences are SGHTA and FQGTGA. This chain's CDR3 is CASSLMPAYEQYS. The CDR3 DNA sequence: TGTGCCAGCAGCTTAATGCCGGCCTACGAGCAGTACTCC.

The chain employs TRBV3-2 and TRBJ1-6. TRBV3-2 is a pseudogene locus. The CDR3 totals 15 residues. The CDR3 DNA follows: TGTGCCAGCAGCCTAGAGAGACCCTACGGTTCACCCCTCCACTTT. Protein product: CASSLERPYGSPLHF.

This clonotype appeared once. J is TRBJ2-3 and V is TRBV15; 14 nucleotides match TRBD2. V dropped 0 bases and J dropped 4; count of bases not matched to a gene: 6. Germline V gene sequence: CDR1 LNHNV, CDR2 YYDKDF (reference sequence). The CDR3 runs 18 residues. For the CDR3, the DNA is TGTGCCACCAGCAGAGATAGGACTAGCGGGAGGTGGGCAGATACGCAGTATTTT. As protein: CATSRDRTSGRWADTQYF.

For this clonotype: With a much larger clone just one base away, this may be a read error. Likely a read error: the CDR3 ends without its conserved phenylalanine or tryptophan. This sequence joins TRBV10-3 and TRBJ2-7, with D uncertain. Germline V gene data show CDR1 as ENHRY and CDR2 as SYGVKD. CDR3 length: 12 residues. V was pared by 11 bases and J by 3 bases, with 14 bases between. The CDR3 DNA reads as TGTGCCGCGTCGGGCAGTCGCTACGAGCAGTACTCC. Its translation: CAASGSRYEQYS.

This chain uses TRBV12-3 or TRBV12-4 with TRBJ2-5, with D maybe TRBD2 (5 bases). The J call may be incorrect, as the DNA end agrees better with TRBJ2-1. The CDR3 has 13 amino acids. The CDR3 loop reads CASVGSGNNEQFF. The CDR3, as DNA: TGTGCCAGCGTTGGGTCGGGGAACAATGAGCAGTTCTTC.

This sequence joins TRBV13 and TRBJ2-7; TRBD1 agrees at 9 bases. V shed 4 bases and J 3 bases; nucleotides not matched to a gene: 10. Germline lookup yields CDR1 PRHDT and CDR2 FYEKMQ (reference sequence). CDR3 size: 16 residues. The CDR3 DNA reads as TGTGCCAGCAGCTCATCCCGGGGACAGGGAGGCTACGAGCAGTACTTC. It specifies CASSSSRGQGGYEQYF.